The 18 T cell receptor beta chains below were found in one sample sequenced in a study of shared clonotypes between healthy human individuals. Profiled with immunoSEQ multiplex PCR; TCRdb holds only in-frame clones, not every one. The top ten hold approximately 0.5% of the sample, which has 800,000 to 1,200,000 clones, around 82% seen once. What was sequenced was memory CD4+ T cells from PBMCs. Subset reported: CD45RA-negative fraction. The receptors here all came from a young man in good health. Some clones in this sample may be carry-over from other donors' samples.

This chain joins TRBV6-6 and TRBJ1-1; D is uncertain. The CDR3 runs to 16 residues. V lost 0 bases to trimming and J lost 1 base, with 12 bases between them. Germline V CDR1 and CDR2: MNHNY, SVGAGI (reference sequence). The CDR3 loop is CASSYSGGGPNTEAFF. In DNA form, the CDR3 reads TGTGCCAGCAGTTACTCGGGCGGAGGACCGAACACTGAAGCTTTCTTT.

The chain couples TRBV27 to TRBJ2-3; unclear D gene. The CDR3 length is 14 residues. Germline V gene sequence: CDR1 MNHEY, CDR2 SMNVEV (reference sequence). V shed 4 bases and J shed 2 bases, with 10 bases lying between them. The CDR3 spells CASSYDRVTDTQYF. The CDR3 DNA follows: TGTGCCAGCAGTTACGACCGAGTCACAGATACGCAGTATTTT.

In DNA, the CDR3 is TGCGCCAGCAGCTTTGTCGTGGAACAAGAGACCCAGTACTTC. Protein sequence: CASSFVVEQETQYF. The J gene is TRBJ2-5, the V gene TRBV5-1; D ambiguous. There are 14 residues in the CDR3. V was clipped by 2 bases and J by 2 bases, with 10 bases between them. Germline lookup yields CDR1 SGHRS and CDR2 YFSETQ.

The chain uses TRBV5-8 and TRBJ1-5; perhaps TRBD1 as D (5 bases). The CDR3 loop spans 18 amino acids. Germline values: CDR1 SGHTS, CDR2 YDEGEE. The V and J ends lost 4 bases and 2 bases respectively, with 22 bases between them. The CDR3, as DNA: TGTGCCAGCAGCCGGGTGCCGAGCGGGCAGGGCCGCAATCAGCCCCAGCATTTT. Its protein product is CASSRVPSGQGRNQPQHF.

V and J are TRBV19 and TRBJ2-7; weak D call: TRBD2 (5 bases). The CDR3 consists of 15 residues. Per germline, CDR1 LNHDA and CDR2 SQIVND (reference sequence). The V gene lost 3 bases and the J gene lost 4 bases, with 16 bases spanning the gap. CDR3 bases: TGTGCCAGTAGTATGAGTCAACTGGGAGTTTACGAGCAGTACTTC. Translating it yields CASSMSQLGVYEQYF.

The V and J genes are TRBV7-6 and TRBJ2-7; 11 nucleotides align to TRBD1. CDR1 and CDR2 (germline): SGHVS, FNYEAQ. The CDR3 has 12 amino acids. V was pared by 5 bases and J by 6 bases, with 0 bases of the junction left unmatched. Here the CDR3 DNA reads TGTGCCAGCAGCGGGACAGGGGGCGAGCAGTACTTC. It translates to CASSGTGGEQYF. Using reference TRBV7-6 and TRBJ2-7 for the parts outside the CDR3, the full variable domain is GAGVSQSPRYKVTKRGQDVALRCDPISGHVSLYWYRQALGQGPEFLTYFNYEAQQDKSGLPNDRFSAERPEGSISTLTIQRTEQRDSAMYRCASSGTGGEQYFGPGTRLTVT.

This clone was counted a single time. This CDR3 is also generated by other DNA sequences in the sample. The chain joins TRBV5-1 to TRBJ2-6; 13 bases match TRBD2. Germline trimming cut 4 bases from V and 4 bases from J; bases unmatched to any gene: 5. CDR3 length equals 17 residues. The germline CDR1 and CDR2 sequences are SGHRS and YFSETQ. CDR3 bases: TGCGCCAGCAGCCTCGGACTAGCGGGAGCGGGGGCCAACGTCCTGACTTTC. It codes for CASSLGLAGAGANVLTF.

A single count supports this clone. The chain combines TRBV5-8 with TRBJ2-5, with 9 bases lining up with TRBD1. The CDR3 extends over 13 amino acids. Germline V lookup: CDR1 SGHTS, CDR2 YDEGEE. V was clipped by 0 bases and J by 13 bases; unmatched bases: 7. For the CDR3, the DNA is TGTGCCAGCAGCTTGGCCAGGGACAGGGACCCGTACTTC. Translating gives CASSLARDRDPYF. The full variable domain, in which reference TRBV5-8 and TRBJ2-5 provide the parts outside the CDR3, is EAGVTQSPTHLIKTRGQQATLRCSPISGHTSVYWYQQALGLGLQFLLWYDEGEERNRGNFPPRFSGRQFPNYSSELNVNALELEDSALYLCASSLARDRDPYFGPGTRLLVL.

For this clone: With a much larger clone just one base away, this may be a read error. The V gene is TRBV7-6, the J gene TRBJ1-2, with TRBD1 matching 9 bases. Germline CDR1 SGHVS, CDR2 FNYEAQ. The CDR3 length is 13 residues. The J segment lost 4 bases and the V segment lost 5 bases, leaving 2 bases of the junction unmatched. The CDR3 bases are TGTGCCAGCAGCCGGGACAGGGCCTATGGCTACACCTTC. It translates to CASSRDRAYGYTF.

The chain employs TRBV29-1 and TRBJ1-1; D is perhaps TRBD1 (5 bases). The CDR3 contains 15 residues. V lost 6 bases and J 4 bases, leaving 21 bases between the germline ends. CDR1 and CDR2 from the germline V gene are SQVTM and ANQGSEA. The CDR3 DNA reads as TGCAGCGTACGGTCTACCACACAGGAGAGCACTGAAGCTTTCTTT. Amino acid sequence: CSVRSTTQESTEAFF.

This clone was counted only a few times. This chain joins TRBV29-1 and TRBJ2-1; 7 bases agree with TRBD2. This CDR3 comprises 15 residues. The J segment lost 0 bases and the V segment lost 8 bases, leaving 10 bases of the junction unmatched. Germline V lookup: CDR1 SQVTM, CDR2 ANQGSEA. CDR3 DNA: TGCAGCATTCACCGCGGGAGCCGCTCCTACAATGAGCAGTTCTTC. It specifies CSIHRGSRSYNEQFF.

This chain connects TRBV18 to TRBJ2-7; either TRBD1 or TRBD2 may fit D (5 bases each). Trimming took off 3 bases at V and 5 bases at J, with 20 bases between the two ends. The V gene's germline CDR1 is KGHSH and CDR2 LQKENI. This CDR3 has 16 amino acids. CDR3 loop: CASSPRRTREGNEQYF. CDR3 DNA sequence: TGTGCCAGCTCACCTCGGAGGACCAGGGAAGGGAACGAGCAGTACTTC.

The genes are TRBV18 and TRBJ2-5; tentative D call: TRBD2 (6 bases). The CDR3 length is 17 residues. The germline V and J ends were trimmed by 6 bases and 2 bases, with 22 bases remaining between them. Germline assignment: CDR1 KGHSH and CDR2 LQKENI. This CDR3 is CASSPIVRGDTQETQYF. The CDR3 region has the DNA TGTGCCAGCTCCCCCATAGTGCGGGGCGATACACAAGAGACCCAGTACTTC.

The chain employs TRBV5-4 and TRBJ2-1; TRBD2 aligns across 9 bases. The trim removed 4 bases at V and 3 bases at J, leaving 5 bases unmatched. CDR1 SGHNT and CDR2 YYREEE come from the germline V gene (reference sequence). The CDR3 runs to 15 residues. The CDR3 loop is CASSQGLANYNEQFF. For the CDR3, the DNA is TGTGCCAGCAGCCAAGGACTAGCGAACTACAATGAGCAGTTCTTC. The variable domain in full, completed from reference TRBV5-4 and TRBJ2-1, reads ETGVTQSPTHLIKTRGQQVTLRCSSQSGHNTVSWYQQALGQGPQFIFQYYREEENGRGNFPPRFSGLQFPNYSSELNVNALELDDSALYLCASSQGLANYNEQFFGPGTRLTVL.

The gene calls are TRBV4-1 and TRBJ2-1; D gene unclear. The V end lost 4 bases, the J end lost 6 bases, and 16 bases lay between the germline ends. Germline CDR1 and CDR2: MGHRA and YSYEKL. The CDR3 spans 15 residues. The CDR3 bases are TGCGCCAGCAGCCCCTGGCAGGTGGGTTCCAATGAGCAGTTCTTC. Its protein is CASSPWQVGSNEQFF.

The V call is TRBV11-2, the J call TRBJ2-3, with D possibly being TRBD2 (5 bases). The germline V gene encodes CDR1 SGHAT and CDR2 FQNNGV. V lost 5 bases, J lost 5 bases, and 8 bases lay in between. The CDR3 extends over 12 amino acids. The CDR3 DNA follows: TGTGCCAGCAGCCCAGGACTAGATACGCAGTATTTT. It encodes CASSPGLDTQYF. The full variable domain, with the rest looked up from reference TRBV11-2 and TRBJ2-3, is EAGVAQSPRYKIIEKRQSVAFWCNPISGHATLYWYQQILGQGPKLLIQFQNNGVVDDSQLPKDRFSAERLKGVDSTLKIQPAKLEDSAVYLCASSPGLDTQYFGPGTRLTVL.

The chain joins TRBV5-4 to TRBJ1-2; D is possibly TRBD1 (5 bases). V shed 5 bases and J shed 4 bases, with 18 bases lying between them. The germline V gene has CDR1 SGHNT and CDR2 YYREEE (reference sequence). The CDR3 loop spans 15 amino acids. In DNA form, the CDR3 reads TGTGCCAGCAGGCAGACAGTGGAGGCGCGCTATGGCTACACCTTC. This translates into CASRQTVEARYGYTF.

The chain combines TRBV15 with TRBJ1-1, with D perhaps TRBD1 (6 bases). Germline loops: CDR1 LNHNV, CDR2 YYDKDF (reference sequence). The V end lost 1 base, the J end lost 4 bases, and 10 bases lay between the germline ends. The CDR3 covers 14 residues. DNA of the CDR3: TGTGCCACCAGCAGAGGGGGGCGTAGCACTGAAGCTTTCTTT. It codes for CATSRGGRSTEAFF.